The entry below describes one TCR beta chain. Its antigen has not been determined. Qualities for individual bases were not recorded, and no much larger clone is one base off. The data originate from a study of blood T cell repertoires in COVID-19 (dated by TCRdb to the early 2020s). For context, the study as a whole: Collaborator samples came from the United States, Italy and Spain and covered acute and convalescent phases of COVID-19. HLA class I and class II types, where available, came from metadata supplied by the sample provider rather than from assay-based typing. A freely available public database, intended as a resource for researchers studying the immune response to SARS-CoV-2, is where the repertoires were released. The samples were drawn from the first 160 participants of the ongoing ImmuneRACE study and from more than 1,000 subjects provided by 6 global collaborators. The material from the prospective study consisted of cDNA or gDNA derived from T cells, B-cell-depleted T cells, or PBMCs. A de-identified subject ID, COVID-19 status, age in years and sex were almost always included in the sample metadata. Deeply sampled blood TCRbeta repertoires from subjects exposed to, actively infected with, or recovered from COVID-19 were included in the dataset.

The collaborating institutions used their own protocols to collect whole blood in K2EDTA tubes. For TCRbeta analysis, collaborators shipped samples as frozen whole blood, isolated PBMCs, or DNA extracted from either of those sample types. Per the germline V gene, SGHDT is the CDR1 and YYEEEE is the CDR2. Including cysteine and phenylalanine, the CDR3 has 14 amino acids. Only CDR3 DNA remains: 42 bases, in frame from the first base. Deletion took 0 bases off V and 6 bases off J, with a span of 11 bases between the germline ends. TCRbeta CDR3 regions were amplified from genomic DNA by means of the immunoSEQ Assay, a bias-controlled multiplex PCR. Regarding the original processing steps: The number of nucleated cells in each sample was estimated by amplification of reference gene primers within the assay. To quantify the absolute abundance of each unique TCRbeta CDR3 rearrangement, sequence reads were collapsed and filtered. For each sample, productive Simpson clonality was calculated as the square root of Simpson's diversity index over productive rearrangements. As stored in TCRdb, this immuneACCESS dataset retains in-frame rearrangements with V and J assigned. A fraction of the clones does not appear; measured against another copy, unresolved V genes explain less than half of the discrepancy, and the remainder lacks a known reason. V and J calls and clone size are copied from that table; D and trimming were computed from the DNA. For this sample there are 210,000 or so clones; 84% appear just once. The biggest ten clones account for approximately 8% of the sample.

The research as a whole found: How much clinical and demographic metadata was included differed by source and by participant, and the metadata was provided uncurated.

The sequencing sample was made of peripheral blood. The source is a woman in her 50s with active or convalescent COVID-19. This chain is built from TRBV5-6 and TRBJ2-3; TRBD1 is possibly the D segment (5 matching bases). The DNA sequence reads TGTGCCAGCAGCTTGGGGCAGGGATGGGATACGCAGTATTTT. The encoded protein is CASSLGQGWDTQYF.